The 24 T cell receptor beta chains presented below share a single source sample, sequenced in a study of shared clonotypes between healthy human individuals. Only in-frame clones appear in the TCRdb table, and some are missing; sequencing was by immunoSEQ multiplex PCR. Among over 750,000 clones, about 97% were seen once, and the ten largest hold over 0.2%. CD45RO-negative, CCR7-positively selected cells formed the naive CD8 fraction, excluding terminally differentiated effector memory CD45RA+ cells. The sample was naive CD8+ T cells sorted from blood. These TCRs come from a man aged 25-40 years in good health.

This clone was seen a single time. The chain uses TRBV5-6 and TRBJ1-4, with a weak D call TRBD1 (5 bases). The CDR3 is 12 amino acids. V gave up 1 base and J gave up 8 bases, with 6 bases separating them. Germline V gives CDR1 SGHDT, CDR2 YYEEEE. CDR3 DNA: TGTGCCAGCAGCTTGAGGACAGAAAAACTGTTTTTT. Translated, it gives CASSLRTEKLFF.

The chain links TRBV5-1 to TRBJ2-5; 7 bases agree with TRBD2. This CDR3 region has 14 residues. Germline V CDR1 and CDR2: SGHRS, YFSETQ. Trimming removed 7 bases from V and 5 bases from J; junction bases left unmatched: 11. The CDR3 bases are TGCGCCAGCGGCCCACTGGGGCGGGGGGAGACCCAGTACTTC. It codes for CASGPLGRGETQYF.

This chain uses TRBV29-1 with TRBJ2-6; 11 nucleotides line up with TRBD2. Trimming at V came to 4 bases and at J to 0 bases, leaving 2 bases not matched to a gene. Germline assignment: CDR1 SQVTM and CDR2 ANQGSEA. The length of the CDR3 is 16 residues. The DNA of the CDR3 is TGCAGCGTTGGGGGACTAGCGGACTCTGGGGCCAACGTCCTGACTTTC. This translates into CSVGGLADSGANVLTF. The full variable domain, completed using reference TRBV29-1 and TRBJ2-6, is SAVISQKPSRDICQRGTSLTIQCQVDSQVTMMFWYRQQPGQSLTLIATANQGSEATYESGFVIDKFPISRPNLTFSTLTVSNMSPEDSSIYLCSVGGLADSGANVLTFGAGSRLTVL.

The CDR3 DNA reads as TGTGCCATCAAGGACGGAGATAGCAATCAGCCCCAGCATTTT. Encoded protein: CAIKDGDSNQPQHF. The chain is built from TRBV10-3 and TRBJ1-5; D gene unclear. This CDR3 is built from 14 residues. CDR1 is ENHRY and CDR2 is SYGVKD in the germline V gene. Trimming removed 7 bases at V and 0 bases at J, with 10 bases between.

This rearrangement joins TRBV5-1 to TRBJ1-3, with 7 positions matching TRBD1. The junction had 7 bases not matched to a gene; V was cut back by 4 bases and J by 6 bases. Germline-derived CDR1 and CDR2 are SGHRS and YFSETQ. The CDR3 has 14 amino acids. The CDR3 region is CASSPDRSPNTIYF. The CDR3 region has the DNA TGCGCCAGCAGCCCGGACAGGTCGCCAAACACCATATATTTT.

DNA for the CDR3: TGTGCCACCAGCAGACTCCCTTCGGGGCTAGCGGGACCCACAGATACGCAGTATTTT. Residues: CATSRLPSGLAGPTDTQYF. The chain couples TRBV15 to TRBJ2-3; 9 bases fit TRBD2. The CDR3 covers 19 residues. Trimming at V came to 2 bases and at J to 2 bases, leaving 14 bases not matched to a gene. Germline CDR1 is LNHNV and CDR2 is YYDKDF (reference sequence).

This chain uses TRBV19 with TRBJ1-2; D ambiguous. The CDR3 extends over 15 amino acids. The germline V and J ends were trimmed by 6 bases and 4 bases, with 18 bases remaining between them. Germline V gives CDR1 LNHDA, CDR2 SQIVND (reference sequence). The CDR3 DNA follows: TGTGCCAGTAGGGTGGCAGCCGCGTCGGGCTATGGCTACACCTTC. This gives the protein CASRVAAASGYGYTF.

This clone was seen only once. Other DNA sequences within the sample encode an identical CDR3. V is TRBV11-2 and J is TRBJ2-2, with D possibly TRBD2 on 6 matching bases. Trimming removed 3 bases from V and 4 bases from J, with 9 bases in between. From germline, CDR1 is SGHAT and CDR2 FQNNGV. The CDR3 extends over 14 amino acids. The CDR3 protein is CASSLGGSTGELFF. In DNA form, the CDR3 reads TGTGCCAGCAGCTTGGGAGGATCCACCGGGGAGCTGTTTTTT.

The chain recombines TRBV27 with TRBJ2-2, with TRBD2 matching over 10 bases. CDR1 is MNHEY and CDR2 is SMNVEV in the germline V gene (reference sequence). V dropped 3 bases and J dropped 6; count of bases not matched to a gene: 4. The CDR3 contains 15 residues. DNA of the CDR3: TGTGCCAGCAGTTTGGAACTAGCGGGATCCGGGGAGCTGTTTTTT. Translation: CASSLELAGSGELFF.

J is TRBJ2-1 and V is TRBV27, with no clear D. V lost 10 bases, J lost 8 bases, and 15 bases lay in between. CDR3 length: 12 residues. Germline loops: CDR1 MNHEY, CDR2 SMNVEV (reference sequence). The CDR3 loop is CATRTFVDEQFF. In DNA, the CDR3 is TGTGCCACCAGAACCTTCGTCGATGAGCAGTTCTTC.

This clone was observed a single time. The V call is TRBV18, the J call TRBJ1-4, with 8 nucleotides matching TRBD1. The germline V gene encodes CDR1 KGHSH and CDR2 LQKENI. Germline trimming cut 3 bases from V and 4 bases from J; bases unmatched to any gene: 10. CDR3 length: 17 amino acids. Written as DNA, the CDR3 is TGTGCCAGCTCACCCGCTACGAGGACAGGGATTAATGAAAAACTGTTTTTT. It encodes CASSPATRTGINEKLFF.

The CDR3 protein is CASSTTWDRGDTNTGELFF. The CDR3 nucleotides are TGTGCCAGCAGTACAACCTGGGACAGGGGCGACACGAACACCGGGGAGCTGTTTTTT. The J gene is TRBJ2-2, the V gene TRBV28, with 10 positions matching TRBD1. Trimming at V came to 5 bases and at J to 0 bases, leaving 12 bases not matched to a gene. The CDR3 contains 19 residues. From germline, CDR1 is MDHEN and CDR2 SYDVKM.

The CDR3 loop reads CASSLGLAGEGGELFF. CDR3 sequence (DNA): TGTGCCAGCAGCTTGGGGCTAGCGGGAGAGGGCGGGGAGCTGTTTTTT. The genes are TRBV13 and TRBJ2-2, with 10 bases aligning to TRBD2. V lost 3 bases, J lost 7 bases, and 8 bases stayed unmatched. CDR1 is PRHDT and CDR2 is FYEKMQ in the germline V gene (reference sequence). The CDR3 is made up of 16 amino acids.

The chain links TRBV5-1 to TRBJ2-1, with 10 bases fitting TRBD2. V was clipped by 0 bases and J by 5 bases; unmatched bases: 5. Germline CDR1 SGHRS, CDR2 YFSETQ. The CDR3 is 16 amino acids. The CDR3 DNA follows: TGCGCCAGCAGCTTGGCCGAAAGCGGGAGGGACAATGAGCAGTTCTTC. Amino acids: CASSLAESGRDNEQFF.

This clone was found once. The chain links TRBV27 to TRBJ1-5, with D unclear. Deletions cut 7 bases from V and 4 bases from J, with 8 bases between. Looked up from germline, CDR1 is MNHEY and CDR2 is SMNVEV (reference sequence). The CDR3 covers 12 residues. The CDR3 nucleotides read TGTGCCAGCAAGACAACAAATCAGCCCCAGCATTTT. Protein sequence: CASKTTNQPQHF.

The chain links TRBV2 to TRBJ2-7; D is ambiguous. Germline V lookup: CDR1 SNHLY, CDR2 FYNNEI. Trimming removed 5 bases from V and 0 bases from J, with 5 bases in between. This CDR3 region has 12 residues. The CDR3 nucleotides read TGTGCCAGCAGTTCTTTCTCCTACGAGCAGTACTTC. This encodes CASSSFSYEQYF.

This clone was observed once. This chain uses TRBV7-9 with TRBJ2-1; D perhaps matches TRBD2 (6 bases). Germline values: CDR1 SEHNR, CDR2 FQNEAQ (reference sequence). The CDR3 loop spans 14 amino acids. V was clipped by 3 bases and J by 6 bases, with 12 bases between them. The CDR3 sequence is CASSLREILNEQFF. In DNA, the CDR3 is TGTGCCAGCAGCTTGCGGGAAATTCTCAATGAGCAGTTCTTC.

This chain uses TRBV7-9 with TRBJ2-7; no reliable D call. The CDR3 has 13 residues. V was cut by 5 bases and J by 3 bases, with 11 bases left in between. CDR1 and CDR2 from the germline V gene are SEHNR and FQNEAQ (reference sequence). CDR3 amino acids: CASSRFDGYEQYF. DNA for the CDR3: TGTGCCAGCAGCCGATTCGACGGCTACGAGCAGTACTTC.

This rearrangement joins TRBV27 to TRBJ2-1; no reliable D call. Germline CDR1 reads MNHEY; CDR2 reads SMNVEV (reference sequence). V gave up 0 bases and J gave up 5 bases, with 5 bases separating them. CDR3 length equals 13 residues. This chain's CDR3 is CASSLSSHNEQFF. CDR3 in DNA: TGTGCCAGCAGTTTATCATCCCACAATGAGCAGTTCTTC.

The rearrangement joins TRBV6-5 to TRBJ2-5, with 8 bases lining up with TRBD1. V was pared by 8 bases and J by 5 bases, with 13 bases of the junction left unmatched. This CDR3 comprises 15 residues. Germline V gives CDR1 MNHEY, CDR2 SVGAGI. As DNA, the CDR3 is TGTGCCAGCGCCCTTTGGGACAGGATGAGGGAGACCCAGTACTTC. This gives the protein CASALWDRMRETQYF.

The rearrangement joins TRBV2 to TRBJ1-1; TRBD1 matches at 7 bases. V lost 5 bases and J lost 5; bases outside the gene matches: 8. Per germline, CDR1 SNHLY and CDR2 FYNNEI. The CDR3 has 14 amino acids. CDR3 sequence: CASSHRQGETEAFF. DNA of the CDR3: TGTGCCAGCAGTCATCGACAGGGTGAGACTGAAGCTTTCTTT.

This chain joins TRBV5-5 and TRBJ1-2; D unclear. V dropped 3 bases and J dropped 8 bases, with 14 bases sitting between them. The CDR3 has 13 residues. Germline CDR1 reads SGHKS; CDR2 reads YYEKEE (reference sequence). CDR3 protein: CASSSMLSAGYTF. The CDR3 nucleotides are TGTGCCAGCAGCTCGATGCTATCAGCCGGCTACACCTTC.

The J gene is TRBJ2-7, the V gene TRBV6-5, with a weak D call TRBD2 (6 bases). This CDR3 region has 15 residues. Germline values: CDR1 MNHEY, CDR2 SVGAGI. The V end lost 2 bases, the J end lost 6 bases, and 17 bases lay between the germline ends. CDR3 sequence reads: CASSYDSGLDLEQYF. In DNA, the CDR3 is TGTGCCAGCAGTTACGATTCGGGACTTGATCTCGAGCAGTACTTC.

The V gene is TRBV27, the J gene TRBJ1-2; D unresolved. CDR3 length: 13 residues. The germline CDR1 and CDR2 sequences are MNHEY and SMNVEV (reference sequence). The V end lost 6 bases, the J end lost 4 bases, and 12 bases lay between the germline ends. CDR3 bases: TGTGCCAGCAGAACTTGGGAGGCCTATGGCTACACCTTC. This codes for CASRTWEAYGYTF.